This T cell receptor (beta chain) was identified in a study of cytomegalovirus exposure and HLA in healthy donors. Study-level results: According to the study, 180 or so TCR beta chains were cytomegalovirus-associated.

Only in-frame clones appear in the TCRdb table, and some are missing; sequencing was by immunoSEQ multiplex PCR. The sample contains approximately 150,000 clones, approximately 86% of which appear only once. Germline trimming cut 3 bases from V and 2 bases from J; bases unmatched to any gene: 10. Per the germline V gene, CDR1 is SGDLS and CDR2 is YYNGEE. The CDR3 is 16 amino acids. About this clone itself: Antigen: not known.

The source material was PBMCs. This TCR was sampled from a man younger than 30 in good health and CMV-seropositive. The gene calls are TRBV9 and TRBJ2-7; 8 bases fit TRBD1. CDR3 nucleotide sequence: TGTGCCAGCAGCGCAAGCGTGACAGGGGACCCCTACGAGCAGTACTTC. As protein: CASSASVTGDPYEQYF.